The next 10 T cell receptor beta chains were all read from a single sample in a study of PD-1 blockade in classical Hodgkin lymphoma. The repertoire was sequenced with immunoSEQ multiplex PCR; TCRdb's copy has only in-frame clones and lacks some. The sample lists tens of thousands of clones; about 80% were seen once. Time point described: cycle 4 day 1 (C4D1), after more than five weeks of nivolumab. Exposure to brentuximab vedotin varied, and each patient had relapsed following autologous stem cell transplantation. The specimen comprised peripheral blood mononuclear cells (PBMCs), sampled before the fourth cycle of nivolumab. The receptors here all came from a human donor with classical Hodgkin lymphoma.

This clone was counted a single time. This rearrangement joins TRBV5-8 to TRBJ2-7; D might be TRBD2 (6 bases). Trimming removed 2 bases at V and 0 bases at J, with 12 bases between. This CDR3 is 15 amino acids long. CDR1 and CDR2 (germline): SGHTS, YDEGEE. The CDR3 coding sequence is TGTGCCAGCAGCTTACGGGGGTTAAGCTCCTACGAGCAGTACTTC. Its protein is CASSLRGLSSYEQYF.

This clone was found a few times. The DNA of the CDR3 is TGTGCCAGCAGCCCATCGGACGTAGCCTCCTACGAGCAGTACTTC. As protein: CASSPSDVASYEQYF. This sequence joins TRBV5-5 and TRBJ2-7; D remains ambiguous. V lost 4 bases, J lost 0 bases, and 14 bases lay in between. CDR1 is SGHKS, CDR2 YYEKEE, per germline (reference sequence). The CDR3 has 15 amino acids.

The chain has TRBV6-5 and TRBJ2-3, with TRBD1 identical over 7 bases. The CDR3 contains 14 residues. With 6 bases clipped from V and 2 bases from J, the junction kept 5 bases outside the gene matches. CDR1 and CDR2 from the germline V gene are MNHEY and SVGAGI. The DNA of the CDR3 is TGTGCCAGCAGCCACAGGGGACACACAGATACGCAGTATTTT. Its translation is CASSHRGHTDTQYF.

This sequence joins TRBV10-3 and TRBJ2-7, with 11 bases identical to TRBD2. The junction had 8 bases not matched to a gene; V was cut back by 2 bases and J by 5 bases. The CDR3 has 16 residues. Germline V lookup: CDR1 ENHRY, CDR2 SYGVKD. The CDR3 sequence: CAISEPLTSGNDEQYF. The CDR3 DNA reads TGTGCCATCAGTGAGCCATTGACTAGCGGGAACGACGAGCAGTACTTC.

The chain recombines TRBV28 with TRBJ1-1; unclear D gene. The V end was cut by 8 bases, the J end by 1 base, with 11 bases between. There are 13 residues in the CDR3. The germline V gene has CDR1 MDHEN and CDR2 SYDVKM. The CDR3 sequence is CASGTPANTEAFF. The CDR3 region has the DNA TGTGCCAGCGGTACCCCGGCGAACACTGAAGCTTTCTTT.

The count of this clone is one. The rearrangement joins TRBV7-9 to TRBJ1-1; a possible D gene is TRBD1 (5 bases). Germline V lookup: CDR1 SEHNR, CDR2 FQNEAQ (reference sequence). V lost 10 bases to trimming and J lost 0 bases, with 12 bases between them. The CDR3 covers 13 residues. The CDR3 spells CATSGGVNTEAFF. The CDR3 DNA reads TGTGCCACCTCCGGGGGGGTGAACACTGAAGCTTTCTTT.

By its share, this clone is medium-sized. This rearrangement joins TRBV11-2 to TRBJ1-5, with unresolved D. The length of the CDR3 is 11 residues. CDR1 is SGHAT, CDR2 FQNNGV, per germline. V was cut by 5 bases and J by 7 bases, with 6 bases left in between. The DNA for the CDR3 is TGTGCCAGCAGCCGTGGACAGCCCCAGCATTTT. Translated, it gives CASSRGQPQHF.

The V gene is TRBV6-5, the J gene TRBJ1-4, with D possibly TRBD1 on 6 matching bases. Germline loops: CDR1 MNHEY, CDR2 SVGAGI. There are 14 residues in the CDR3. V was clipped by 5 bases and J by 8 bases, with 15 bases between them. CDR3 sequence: CASSNRGGGEKLFF. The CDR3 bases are TGTGCCAGCAGTAACCGTGGGGGCGGCGAAAAACTGTTTTTT.

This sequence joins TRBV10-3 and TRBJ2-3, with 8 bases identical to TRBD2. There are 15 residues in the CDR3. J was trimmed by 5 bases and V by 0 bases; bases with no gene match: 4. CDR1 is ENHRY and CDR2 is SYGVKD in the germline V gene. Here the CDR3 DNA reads TGTGCCATCAGTGAGTCGGGACTAGGGGGAGATACGCAGTATTTT. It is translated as CAISESGLGGDTQYF.

The CDR3 region is CASKVSGTSGSQETQYF. The CDR3 region has the DNA TGTGCCAGTAAGGTCTCCGGGACTAGCGGTTCACAAGAGACCCAGTACTTC. The V and J genes are TRBV19 and TRBJ2-5, with TRBD2 identical over 11 bases. The CDR3 length is 17 residues. CDR1 and CDR2 (germline): LNHDA, SQIVND (reference sequence). V was clipped by 7 bases and J by 2 bases; unmatched bases: 12. The complete variable domain, with remaining parts taken from reference TRBV19 and TRBJ2-5, reads DGGITQSPKYLFRKEGQNVTLSCEQNLNHDAMYWYRQDPGQGLRLIYYSQIVNDFQKGDIAEGYSVSREKKESFPLTVTSAQKNPTAFYLCASKVSGTSGSQETQYFGPGTRLLVL.